This T cell receptor beta chain was profiled in a study of siplizumab effects on memory and regulatory T cells. As regards this clone: As yet, its antigen is unknown.

This table comes from immunoSEQ multiplex PCR, and its TCRdb copy is limited to in-frame clones, with some not included. The data contain about 98,000 clones, roughly 92% of them singletons. Study-wide findings and caveats: Unstimulated subsets contained matches for only a minor fraction of alloreactive clones.

Specimen: CD4+ T cells sorted from blood. The TCR was taken from a human donor in good health.

The DNA of the CDR3 is TGCGCCAGCAGCTTGGCGGGACAGGGAGGGGTCTACAATGAGCAGTTCTTC. It codes for CASSLAGQGGVYNEQFF. This rearrangement joins TRBV5-1 to TRBJ2-1; 9 bases line up with TRBD1. This CDR3 has 17 amino acids. The germline V gene encodes CDR1 SGHRS and CDR2 YFSETQ. The ends lost 0 bases at V and 3 bases at J; junction bases unmatched: 7. Full variable domain (remainder filled in from reference TRBV5-1 and TRBJ2-1): KAGVTQTPRYLIKTRGQQVTLSCSPISGHRSVSWYQQTPGQGLQFLFEYFSETQRNKGNFPGRFSGRQFSNSRSEMNVSTLELGDSALYLCASSLAGQGGVYNEQFFGPGTRLTVL.